One T cell receptor (beta chain) is described in this entry. What it recognizes is unknown. The CDR3 sequence is 14 residues long. CDR1 is SGHTA, CDR2 FQGNSA, per germline. Trimming stripped 1 base from V and 5 bases from J, with 11 bases between. Method: immunoSEQ multiplex PCR; TCRdb's copy keeps in-frame clones and lacks some. The table includes 15,000 to 20,000 clones, over 80% detected once. The record originates from a study of OX40 agonist ivuxolimab in advanced cancers. On the study more broadly: In this cohort, patients received ivuxolimab, an agonistic anti-OX40 (CD134) antibody. Partial responses were seen in three patients, one with hepatocellular carcinoma and two with cutaneous melanoma. The study's findings and limits: At 0.1 to 3.0 mg/kg, clonal expansion of CD4+ and CD8+ blood T cells had occurred by week 6. Nonresponders included some who also had low normalized T-cell clonal expansion.

The TCR originated in an adult with an advanced solid tumor such as melanoma, head and neck, liver or kidney cancer. Sample: CD4+ or CD8+ T cells sorted from blood, taken in a trial of the OX40 agonist ivuxolimab. V is TRBV7-2 and J is TRBJ2-5; D is undetermined. This CDR3 is CASSLGQEPETQYF. DNA for the CDR3: TGTGCCAGCAGCTTAGGGCAGGAACCGGAGACCCAGTACTTC.